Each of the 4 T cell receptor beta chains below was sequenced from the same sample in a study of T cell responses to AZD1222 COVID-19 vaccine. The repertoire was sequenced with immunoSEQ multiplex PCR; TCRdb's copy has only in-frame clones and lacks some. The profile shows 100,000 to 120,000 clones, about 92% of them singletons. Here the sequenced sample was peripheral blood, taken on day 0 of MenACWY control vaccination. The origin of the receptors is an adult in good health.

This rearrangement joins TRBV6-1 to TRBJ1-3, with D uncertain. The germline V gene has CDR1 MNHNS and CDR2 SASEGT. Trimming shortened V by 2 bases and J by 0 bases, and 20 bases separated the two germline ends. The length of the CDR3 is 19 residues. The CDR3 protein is CASSEFLAGSVSSGNTIYF. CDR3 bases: TGTGCCAGCAGTGAATTTCTGGCAGGCTCGGTGAGCTCTGGAAACACCATATATTTT.

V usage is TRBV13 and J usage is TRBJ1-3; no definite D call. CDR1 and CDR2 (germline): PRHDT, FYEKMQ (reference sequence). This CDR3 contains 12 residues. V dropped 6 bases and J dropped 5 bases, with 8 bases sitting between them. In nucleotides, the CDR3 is TGTGCCAGCAGGCAAGAAAGAAACACCATATATTTT. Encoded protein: CASRQERNTIYF.

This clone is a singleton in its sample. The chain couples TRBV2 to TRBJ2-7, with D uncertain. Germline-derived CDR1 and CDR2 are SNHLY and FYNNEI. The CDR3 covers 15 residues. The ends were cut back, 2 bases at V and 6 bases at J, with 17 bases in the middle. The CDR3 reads CASSEKTSTFSEQYF. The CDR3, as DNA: TGTGCCAGCAGTGAAAAGACCTCAACCTTTTCCGAGCAGTACTTC.

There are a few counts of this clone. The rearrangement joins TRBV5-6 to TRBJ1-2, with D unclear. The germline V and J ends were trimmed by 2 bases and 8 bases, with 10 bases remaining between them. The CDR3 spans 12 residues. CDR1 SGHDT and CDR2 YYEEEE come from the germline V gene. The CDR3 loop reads CASSFYSGGYTF. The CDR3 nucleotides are TGTGCCAGCAGCTTCTACTCGGGGGGCTACACCTTC.